These T cell receptor beta chains were read from a single sample in a study of cytomegalovirus exposure and HLA in healthy donors. Only in-frame clones appear in the TCRdb table, and some are missing; sequencing was by immunoSEQ multiplex PCR. This sample has fewer than 180,000 clones, with 79% found just once. Sequencing was done on a sample of PBMCs. Receptors originate from a man aged 50-59 years in good health and CMV-seropositive. CDR3s include the opening cysteine and the closing phenylalanine or tryptophan. A D gene is named only where the DNA matches it firmly. The size of a clone is reported for some rows only, either as once, few or many, or as a class for expanded clones.

V gene	clone size	D gene	J gene	CDR3 DNA	CDR3 protein
TRBV4-2	NA	TRBD2	TRBJ2-7	TGTGCCAGCAGCCAAGTCAGCGGGAGTAGCGAGCAGTACTTC	CASSQVSGSSEQYF
TRBV4-1	NA	NA	TRBJ2-7	TGCGCCAGCAACCGGAACAGGGTTTCCTACGAGCAGTACTTC	CASNRNRVSYEQYF
TRBV6-1	once	NA	TRBJ1-6	TGTGCCAGCAGAGGGTTACAGGACAGTTCACCCCTCCACTTT	CASRGLQDSSPLHF
TRBV7-9	NA	NA	TRBJ1-4	TGTTCCAGCAGCCTCGGGGTTACAACTAATGAAAAACTGTTTTTT	CSSSLGVTTNEKLFF
TRBV5-1	NA	TRBD1	TRBJ2-7	TGCGCCAGCAGCTGGAACAGGGGGCAGTACGAGCAGTACTTC	CASSWNRGQYEQYF
TRBV28	NA	TRBD1	TRBJ1-1	TGTGCCAGCAAGACAGGGGGCATAGGAACTGAAGCTTTCTTT	CASKTGGIGTEAFF
TRBV13	NA	TRBD1	TRBJ2-2	TGTGCCAGCAGCTTAGGCCCACAGGGGTACACCGGGGAGCTGTTTTTT	CASSLGPQGYTGELFF
TRBV7-9	few	TRBD1	TRBJ2-5	TGTGCCAGCAGCACACGACAGGGATACCAAGAGACCCAGTACTTC	CASSTRQGYQETQYF
TRBV5-1	NA	TRBD2	TRBJ2-7	TGCGCCAGCAGCTTGGAGCCGGGAGGCGAGCAGTACTTC	CASSLEPGGEQYF
TRBV11-2	NA	NA	TRBJ2-7	TGTGCCAGCAGCTCTGGCCCCTACGAGCAGTACTTC	CASSSGPYEQYF
TRBV28	NA	NA	TRBJ2-5	TGTGCCAGCAGTCCGCGAGGCGGATTGAGAATGGAGACCCAGTACTTC	CASSPRGGLRMETQYF
TRBV6-1	NA	TRBD1	TRBJ2-2	TGTGCCAGCAGAAGACAGGGAAACACCGGGGAGCTGTTTTTT	CASRRQGNTGELFF
TRBV7-9	NA	NA	TRBJ2-7	TGTTCCAGCAGCTCCCAAAGGGGTACAGGTTTCGTCGAGCAGTACTTC	CSSSSQRGTGFVEQYF
TRBV5-4	NA	TRBD1	TRBJ1-1	TGTGCCAGCAGTAGGACAGGGACGGGCACTGAAGCTTTCTTT	CASSRTGTGTEAFF
TRBV27	NA	TRBD1	TRBJ2-2	TGTGCCAGCAGTTTGACAGGGAAGGGGGCCAACACCGGGGAGCTGTTTTTT	CASSLTGKGANTGELFF
TRBV28	NA	NA	TRBJ1-4	TGTGCCAGCAGACCCCCCGGGACGCGGGGGATATTTAATGAAAAACTGTTTTTT	CASRPPGTRGIFNEKLFF
TRBV6-5	NA	NA	TRBJ2-7	TGTGCCAGCAAGGGTCGGGGGAGGCCCACCTACGAGCAGTACTTC	CASKGRGRPTYEQYF
TRBV25-1	NA	TRBD2	TRBJ2-5	TGTGCCAGCAGTGGGCTAGCGGGAGAGGTCCAAGAGGCCCAGTACTTC	CASSGLAGEVQEAQYF
TRBV18	NA	TRBD2	TRBJ2-1	TGTGCCAGCTCCCCGACGGGACTAGCGGGAGGTGGTGGTGAGCAGTTCTTC	CASSPTGLAGGGGEQFF
TRBV5-1	NA	TRBD2	TRBJ2-7	TGCGCCAGCAGCGAAGGGACTAGCGGGAGATACGAGCAGTACTTC	CASSEGTSGRYEQYF
TRBV11-2	NA	NA	TRBJ2-7	TGTGCCAGCAGCTTAGGGGGGGGGCCCTGGGAGCAGTACTTC	CASSLGGGPWEQYF
TRBV11-3	NA	TRBD2	TRBJ2-1	TGTGCCAGCAGCCCGGGACTAGCGGCGTACAATGAGCAGTTCTTC	CASSPGLAAYNEQFF
TRBV28	NA	NA	TRBJ2-7	TGTGCCAGCAGCAGTGGCCAGGGCGGCTACGAGCAGTACTTC	CASSSGQGGYEQYF
TRBV10-3	NA	NA	TRBJ1-5	TGTGCCATCAGTGAAGGCAGGCTCCAGGGCAATCAGCCCCAGCATTTT	CAISEGRLQGNQPQHF
TRBV2	NA	TRBD1	TRBJ1-5	TGTGCCAGCAGGGGACAGAACCAGCATTTT	CASRGQNQHF
TRBV2	NA	NA	TRBJ1-4	TGTGCCAGCAGTTTACAGGGAACTAATGAAAAACTGTTTTTT	CASSLQGTNEKLFF
TRBV6-4	NA	TRBD2	TRBJ2-3	TGTGCCAGCAGTGACTCGGCGGGAGTGACAGATACGCAGTATTTT	CASSDSAGVTDTQYF
TRBV5-1	NA	TRBD1	TRBJ2-3	TGCGCCAGCAGCTTGGGACAGGGGCCCACAGATACGCAGTATTTT	CASSLGQGPTDTQYF
TRBV5-1	NA	NA	TRBJ1-2	TGCGCCAGCAGCTTGGGAGGGACTGGACCAGACGGCTACACCTTC	CASSLGGTGPDGYTF